Listed below are T cell receptor beta chains from one sample, sequenced in a study of blood T cell repertoires in COVID-19. TCRdb keeps only in-frame clones here, not all; method: immunoSEQ multiplex PCR. The table records some 94,000 clones, around three quarters of them present only once. Material for sequencing was peripheral blood. The receptors were gathered from a woman aged 60 to 75 in a cohort sampled during active or convalescent COVID-19. Each CDR3 is given with its conserved first and last residue. Fields, in order: CDR3 protein, CDR3 DNA, J gene, V gene, clone size, D gene. The D gene is left open where the match is weak. Not every row has a clone size; where given, it reads once, few, many or a size class.

CASRRLETQYF,TGTGCCAGCAGACGACTAGAGACCCAGTACTTC,TRBJ2-5,TRBV2,NA,NA
CASRFALADTDTQYF,TGTGCCAGCAGATTCGCACTAGCCGACACAGATACGCAGTATTTT,TRBJ2-3,TRBV6-5,few,NA
CASSLSPGETQYF,TGTGCCAGCAGCTTGAGCCCCGGGGAGACCCAGTACTTC,TRBJ2-5,TRBV5-6,NA,NA
CASSTEPPDRYGYTF,TGTGCCAGTAGCACAGAACCTCCAGACAGATATGGCTACACCTTC,TRBJ1-2,TRBV19,NA,NA
CASSDSGDRSNQPQHF,TGTGCCAGCAGTGACTCGGGGGACAGGAGCAATCAGCCCCAGCATTTT,TRBJ1-5,TRBV6-4,NA,TRBD1
CASSKSNEGRDGNQPQHF,TGTGCCAGCAGCAAATCTAATGAAGGGAGGGACGGCAATCAGCCCCAGCATTTT,TRBJ1-5,TRBV21-1,few,NA
CASSFGRGSQETQYF,TGTGCCAGCAGCTTTGGGAGGGGCTCCCAAGAGACCCAGTACTTC,TRBJ2-5,TRBV7-7,once,TRBD2
CASSQVSGQSFF,TGTGCCAGCAGCCAAGTGTCGGGACAATCGTTTTTT,TRBJ1-4,TRBV4-2,NA,NA
CASSQQTGANTGELFF,TGTGCCAGCAGCCAGCAGACAGGGGCAAACACCGGGGAGCTGTTTTTT,TRBJ2-2,TRBV11-2,NA,TRBD1
CASSSGGEVPYEQYF,TGCGCCAGCAGCTCTGGAGGGGAGGTGCCCTACGAGCAGTACTTC,TRBJ2-7,TRBV5-1,NA,NA
CASSLTGMNTEAFF,TGTGCCAGCAGCTTGACAGGGATGAACACTGAAGCTTTCTTT,TRBJ1-1,TRBV7-3,NA,TRBD1
CASPEGGTNEKLFF,TGTGCCAGCCCCGAGGGTGGAACTAATGAAAAACTGTTTTTT,TRBJ1-4,TRBV27,NA,NA
CASSLVDTPYGYTF,TGTGCCAGCAGCTTGGTGGACACCCCCTATGGCTACACCTTC,TRBJ1-2,TRBV5-4,NA,NA
CASSLLENEQFF,TGTGCCAGCAGCTTGTTAGAAAATGAGCAGTTCTTC,TRBJ2-1,TRBV5-4,few,NA
CASSSPGASYEQYF,TGTGCCAGTAGTTCGCCAGGGGCATCCTACGAGCAGTACTTC,TRBJ2-7,TRBV19,few,NA
CASSMSETGGPGTF,TGTGCCAGTAGTATGTCCGAGACAGGGGGTCCTGGCACCTTC,TRBJ1-2,TRBV19,few,TRBD1
CACCTKGTGHDRDEKLFF,TGTGCCTGCTGCACCAAAGGGACTGGGCACGACCGGGATGAAAAACTGTTTTTT,TRBJ1-4,TRBV13,NA,NA
CASSLLAGSYTDTQYF,TGTGCCAGCAGTTTACTAGCGGGGTCCTACACAGATACGCAGTATTTT,TRBJ2-3,TRBV27,NA,TRBD2
CASSPPQGAYNEQFF,TGTGCCAGCTCACCACCCCAGGGGGCCTACAATGAGCAGTTCTTC,TRBJ2-1,TRBV18,NA,TRBD1
CASSLGASGGGDEQFF,TGTGCCAGCAGCTTAGGGGCTAGCGGGGGGGGCGATGAGCAGTTCTTC,TRBJ2-1,TRBV11-3,NA,TRBD2
CASSQVQAGARGEQYF,TGCGCCAGCAGCCAAGTTCAGGCGGGGGCCCGGGGCGAGCAGTACTTC,TRBJ2-7,TRBV4-1,NA,NA
CASSQQQGNNYGYTF,TGCGCCAGCAGCCAACAGCAGGGGAATAACTATGGCTACACCTTC,TRBJ1-2,TRBV4-1,NA,NA
CASSPPGGQIYEQYF,TGTGCCAGTAGTCCCCCGGGGGGGCAGATCTACGAGCAGTACTTC,TRBJ2-7,TRBV19,NA,TRBD2
CASSSYRGSYNSPLHF,TGTGCCAGCAGTTCTTACAGGGGGTCCTATAATTCACCCCTCCACTTT,TRBJ1-6,TRBV28,few,TRBD1
CASSFSQSYNSPLHF,TGCGCCAGCAGCTTTTCACAGTCCTATAATTCACCCCTCCACTTT,TRBJ1-6,TRBV5-1,NA,NA
CASSLVARGLLSNQPQHF,TGTGCCAGCAGCTTAGTCGCCAGGGGGCTTTTGAGCAATCAGCCCCAGCATTTT,TRBJ1-5,TRBV7-8,once,TRBD1
CARSAIAGGSTDTQYF,TGTGCCAGAAGCGCCATAGCGGGGGGGAGCACAGATACGCAGTATTTT,TRBJ2-3,TRBV7-5,NA,NA
CSVLLQTGSYGYTF,TGCAGCGTTCTCCTTCAGACAGGTTCTTATGGCTACACCTTC,TRBJ1-2,TRBV29-1,once,NA
CAWSVGTRAGDTQYF,TGTGCCTGGAGTGTAGGAACGCGGGCGGGAGATACGCAGTATTTT,TRBJ2-3,TRBV30,NA,NA
CASSSPGKNTEAFF,TGTGCCAGCAGCTCCCCCGGGAAGAACACTGAAGCTTTCTTT,TRBJ1-1,TRBV7-8,NA,NA
CASSSRTGRNTIYF,TGTGCCAGCAGCTCCCGGACAGGGAGAAACACCATATATTTT,TRBJ1-3,TRBV7-8,NA,TRBD1
CASSHSDRMNTEAFF,TGCGCCAGCAGCCATTCGGACAGAATGAACACTGAAGCTTTCTTT,TRBJ1-1,TRBV4-3,NA,NA
CASSRYLTGLSYEQYF,TGTGCCAGCTCACGATATCTAACAGGGTTATCCTACGAGCAGTACTTC,TRBJ2-7,TRBV18,NA,NA
CASSWYGGDTDTQYF,TGTGCCAGCAGCTGGTACGGGGGGGATACAGATACGCAGTATTTT,TRBJ2-3,TRBV5-6,NA,TRBD2
CASSPNRRWGQSFHEQYF,TGTGCCAGCAGTCCAAACCGTAGATGGGGACAGAGTTTCCACGAGCAGTACTTC,TRBJ2-7,TRBV7-8,NA,TRBD1
CAWSRQGNTEAFF,TGTGCCTGGAGTCGCCAGGGAAACACTGAAGCTTTCTTT,TRBJ1-1,TRBV30,NA,NA
CASSLGGGGDTQYF,TGTGCCAGCAGCTTAGGTGGCGGGGGGGATACGCAGTATTTT,TRBJ2-3,TRBV7-8,once,TRBD2
CASSFRIYEQYF,TGTGCCAGCAGCTTCAGGATTTACGAGCAGTACTTC,TRBJ2-7,TRBV7-8,NA,NA
CASSQGNSPLHF,TGTGCCAGCAGTCAGGGTAATTCACCCCTCCACTTT,TRBJ1-6,TRBV27,NA,NA
CASSFRGMNTEAFF,TGTGCCAGCAGTTTTCGGGGGATGAACACTGAAGCTTTCTTT,TRBJ1-1,TRBV28,NA,NA
CASALVQGLGDTQYF,TGTGCCAGTGCCTTAGTGCAGGGTTTAGGAGATACGCAGTATTTT,TRBJ2-3,TRBV19,few,NA
CASSESVTNTGELFF,TGCGCCAGCAGTGAGTCCGTTACGAACACCGGGGAGCTGTTTTTT,TRBJ2-2,TRBV10-1,NA,NA
CASSSGRGGRSGTDTQYF,TGTGCCAGCAGCTCTGGGCGGGGGGGCCGTTCTGGCACAGATACGCAGTATTTT,TRBJ2-3,TRBV28,NA,TRBD2
CASSLARTGEGYGYTF,TGTGCCAGCAGCTTAGCCAGGACAGGGGAGGGCTATGGCTACACCTTC,TRBJ1-2,TRBV7-2,NA,TRBD1
CATSRVRDRVGNEQFF,TGTGCCACCAGCAGAGTCCGGGACAGGGTTGGCAATGAGCAGTTCTTC,TRBJ2-1,TRBV15,few,TRBD1
CASSEGLAYEQYF,TGTGCCAGCAGTGAGGGGCTTGCCTACGAGCAGTACTTC,TRBJ2-7,TRBV6-4,NA,NA
CASSIGGAEAFF,TGTGCCAGCAGTATAGGGGGTGCTGAAGCTTTCTTT,TRBJ1-1,TRBV28,NA,NA
CATRRLAGGQDGELFF,TGCGCCACCAGACGACTAGCGGGGGGGCAGGACGGGGAGCTGTTTTTT,TRBJ2-2,TRBV4-1,NA,TRBD2
CASSQEGLATDTQYF,TGTGCCAGCAGCCAAGAGGGACTAGCTACAGATACGCAGTATTTT,TRBJ2-3,TRBV4-2,once,TRBD2
CASSRDKTGQPQHF,TGTGCCAGCAGCAGGGACAAAACCGGGCAGCCCCAGCATTTT,TRBJ1-5,TRBV7-6,NA,NA